The 7 T cell receptor beta chains given below trace back to one sample, sequenced in a study of cytomegalovirus exposure and HLA in healthy donors. PCR used 60 Vbeta primers and 13 Jbeta primers. Assay: immunoSEQ multiplex PCR; the TCRdb copy retains only in-frame clones and omits some. This table holds roughly 110,000 clones, under 80% found once. The sample comprised PBMCs. These receptors were taken from a woman in her forties or fifties in good health and CMV-seropositive.

The genes are TRBV27 and TRBJ2-2; D is perhaps TRBD2 (6 bases). Trimming cost V 7 bases and J 0 bases, with 9 bases left between them. The CDR3 is 14 amino acids. Germline V gene lookup returns CDR1 MNHEY and CDR2 SMNVEV (reference sequence). The CDR3 sequence: CASKGGANTGELFF. The CDR3 DNA is TGTGCCAGCAAAGGAGGGGCGAACACCGGGGAGCTGTTTTTT.

Comment on this clone: Germline is not matched at one junction end, which may reflect a read error. V and J are TRBV9 and TRBJ2-1; D is ambiguous. The CDR3 has 15 amino acids. Germline CDR1 and CDR2: SGDLS and YYNGEE. The CDR3 reads CASNVGNFGTIEQFF. The CDR3 DNA is TGTGCCAGCAACGTAGGAAATTTTGGTACAATCGAGCAGTTCTTC.

The chain couples TRBV2 to TRBJ2-3; 8 bases match TRBD2. The trim removed 4 bases at V and 0 bases at J, leaving 6 bases unmatched. The CDR3 spans 16 residues. CDR1 is SNHLY and CDR2 is FYNNEI in the germline V gene. The CDR3: CASSGPGTRSTDTQYF. CDR3 DNA sequence: TGTGCCAGCAGTGGTCCCGGGACTAGAAGCACAGATACGCAGTATTTT.

This sequence joins TRBV13 and TRBJ1-2; D perhaps matches TRBD1 (5 bases). The V end was cut by 1 base, the J end by 6 bases, with 9 bases between. Germline CDR1 and CDR2: PRHDT and FYEKMQ (reference sequence). The CDR3 has 13 residues. Here the CDR3 reads CASSLESGNGYTF. The CDR3 coding sequence is TGTGCCAGCAGCTTAGAGTCAGGGAATGGCTACACCTTC.

The V and J genes are TRBV27 and TRBJ2-7, with unresolved D. V was clipped by 4 bases and J by 6 bases, with 19 bases between them. Germline loops: CDR1 MNHEY, CDR2 SMNVEV (reference sequence). This CDR3 has 15 amino acids. The CDR3 DNA reads TGTGCCAGCAGTTCCGACGGGTGGGTCGGTACCGAGCAGTACTTC. Its translation is CASSSDGWVGTEQYF.

This chain connects TRBV6-5 to TRBJ2-5; the match to TRBD2 covers 9 bases. CDR3 length: 15 amino acids. CDR1 is MNHEY, CDR2 SVGAGI, per germline. V dropped 6 bases and J dropped 1; count of bases not matched to a gene: 6. CDR3 nucleotide sequence: TGTGCCAGCAGCTTAGCGGGAGTAGGCCAAGAGACCCAGTACTTC. Amino acids: CASSLAGVGQETQYF.

The chain is built from TRBV2 and TRBJ2-7, with 9 nucleotides matching TRBD1. Germline-derived CDR1 and CDR2 are SNHLY and FYNNEI. V dropped 7 bases and J dropped 5; count of bases not matched to a gene: 15. The CDR3 runs to 16 residues. CDR3 nucleotide sequence: TGTGCCAGCAAGTCCAAACGGGACAGGGTGGTCAACGAGCAGTACTTC. Protein product: CASKSKRDRVVNEQYF.